A single sample gave rise to the 29 T cell receptor beta chains below, sequenced in a study of blood T cell repertoires in COVID-19 (dated by TCRdb to about 2020). The method behind the library was the immunoSEQ multiplex PCR assay. TCRdb provides this immuneACCESS table in a form limited to in-frame rearrangements. Some clones are lacking; in checked studies, under half of them reflect an unresolved V gene, and why the rest are absent is not known. The sample table lists some 230,000 clones, more than 65% of them with a count of one. The ten largest make up more than 2.5% of the sample. The sequenced sample was peripheral blood. The receptors stem from a woman younger than 45 who had recovered from COVID-19.

The rearrangement uses TRBV5-1 and TRBJ2-7, with 8 bases aligning to TRBD1. Germline V gene lookup returns CDR1 SGHRS and CDR2 YFSETQ. Trimming at V came to 9 bases and at J to 7 bases, leaving 15 bases not matched to a gene. CDR3 size: 14 residues. The CDR3 DNA follows: TGCGCCACCGCTATCCAGGACAGGGAAAGAGAGCAGTACTTC. Amino acids: CATAIQDREREQYF.

The chain has TRBV28 and TRBJ2-6; weak D call: TRBD1 (6 bases). Trimming removed 6 bases at V and 0 bases at J, with 21 bases between. CDR3 size: 19 residues. The germline V gene has CDR1 MDHEN and CDR2 SYDVKM. In DNA form, the CDR3 reads TGTGCCAGCAGACCGACCTCGGGACAAAAAAGCTCTGGGGCCAACGTCCTGACTTTC. Its translation is CASRPTSGQKSSGANVLTF. The full variable domain, rest sourced from reference TRBV28 and TRBJ2-6, is DVKVTQSSRYLVKRTGEKVFLECVQDMDHENMFWYRQDPGLGLRLIYFSYDVKMKEKGDIPEGYSVSREKKERFSLILESASTNQTSMYLCASRPTSGQKSSGANVLTFGAGSRLTVL.

This clone has a single count. V is TRBV5-1 and J is TRBJ1-1, with TRBD1 matching over 7 bases. CDR1 SGHRS and CDR2 YFSETQ come from the germline V gene. V shed 3 bases, J shed 2 bases, and the junction held 10 bases outside the gene matches. The CDR3 length is 16 residues. The CDR3 DNA reads as TGCGCCAGCAGCTCGTCCTTACAGGGGAGAAACACTGAAGCTTTCTTT. Its protein product is CASSSSLQGRNTEAFF.

Only one count was recorded for this clone. CDR3 nucleotide sequence: TGTGCCAGCAGTGGGTTATGGGACAGGTCTGAAGAGACCCAGTACTTC. Translated: CASSGLWDRSEETQYF. The rearrangement links TRBV25-1 to TRBJ2-5; TRBD1 agrees at 8 bases. V was pared by 4 bases and J by 3 bases, with 10 bases of the junction left unmatched. Germline CDR1 and CDR2: MGHDK and SYGVNS. This CDR3 contains 16 residues.

This chain links TRBV27 with TRBJ2-7; no firm D call. This CDR3 is 11 amino acids long. The ends were cut back, 3 bases at V and 6 bases at J, with 6 bases in the middle. Germline loops: CDR1 MNHEY, CDR2 SMNVEV (reference sequence). CDR3 sequence reads: CASSFGTEQYF. CDR3 nucleotides: TGTGCCAGCAGTTTTGGCACCGAGCAGTACTTC.

V gene TRBV9 combines with J gene TRBJ1-1; 10 bases fit TRBD1. The V gene's germline CDR1 is SGDLS and CDR2 YYNGEE. V shed 3 bases and J 4 bases; nucleotides not matched to a gene: 3. CDR3 length: 14 residues. The CDR3 sequence is CASSGDRGPTEAFF. CDR3 sequence (DNA): TGTGCCAGCAGCGGCGACAGGGGGCCCACTGAAGCTTTCTTT.

This clone was picked up one time. This rearrangement joins TRBV2 to TRBJ2-3; 12 nucleotides match TRBD2. The V gene's germline CDR1 is SNHLY and CDR2 FYNNEI. V was pared by 5 bases and J by 1 base, with 1 base of the junction left unmatched. CDR3 length equals 15 residues. The CDR3 sequence: CASSLAGGGTDTQYF. In DNA form, the CDR3 reads TGTGCCAGCAGTCTAGCGGGAGGGGGCACAGATACGCAGTATTTT.

The rearrangement uses TRBV15 and TRBJ2-3, with 8 nucleotides matching TRBD2. V shed 1 base and J 4 bases; nucleotides not matched to a gene: 4. The CDR3 covers 15 residues. From germline, CDR1 is LNHNV and CDR2 YYDKDF (reference sequence). CDR3 coding DNA: TGTGCCACCAGCAGAGGACGGGAGGGTGCAGATACGCAGTATTTT. Amino acid sequence: CATSRGREGADTQYF.

In its sample, this clone was seen a few times. V usage is TRBV9 and J usage is TRBJ1-2, with TRBD1 identical over 7 bases. The CDR3 spans 14 residues. The germline V gene encodes CDR1 SGDLS and CDR2 YYNGEE. After removal of 3 bases from V and 3 bases from J, the junction contained 5 bases not matched to a gene. CDR3 bases: TGTGCCAGCAGCGGACAGGGTTCAGACTATGGCTACACCTTC. Protein product: CASSGQGSDYGYTF. Complete variable domain (other parts from reference TRBV9 and TRBJ1-2): DSGVTQTPKHLITATGQRVTLRCSPRSGDLSVYWYQQSLDQGLQFLIQYYNGEERAKGNILERFSAQQFPDLHSELNLSSLELGDSALYFCASSGQGSDYGYTFGSGTRLTVV.

The V call is TRBV9, the J call TRBJ2-1, with D perhaps TRBD2 (6 bases). The length of the CDR3 is 14 residues. The germline gives CDR1 SGDLS, CDR2 YYNGEE. V lost 7 bases and J 0 bases, leaving 11 bases between the germline ends. The CDR3 spells CASAVGSSYNEQFF. Here the CDR3 DNA reads TGTGCCAGCGCTGTCGGGAGCTCCTACAATGAGCAGTTCTTC.

The chain joins TRBV6-5 to TRBJ1-1; a possible D gene is TRBD1 (5 bases). Trimming removed 7 bases at V and 5 bases at J, with 17 bases between. In germline, CDR1 is MNHEY, CDR2 SVGAGI. CDR3 length: 14 amino acids. Here the CDR3 reads CASTSKGAETEAFF. The CDR3 coding sequence is TGTGCCAGCACTTCGAAAGGGGCCGAAACTGAAGCTTTCTTT.

The chain couples TRBV23-1 to TRBJ2-4; 11 positions agree with TRBD1. TRBV23-1 is an ORF, and what it does is uncertain. V trimming: 1 base; J trimming: 7 bases; junction bases outside the gene matches: 9. CDR3 length: 17 amino acids. In DNA, the CDR3 is TGCGCCAGCAGTCAATTGTCGGACAGGGGGCATTGTAACATTCAGTACTTC. The encoded protein is CASSQLSDRGHCNIQYF.

V and J are TRBV3-1 (or the pseudogene TRBV3-2) and TRBJ2-4; D unclear. Germline V gene data show CDR1 as LGHDT and CDR2 as YNNKEL (reference sequence). The CDR3 is 17 amino acids. V lost 1 base, J lost 0 bases, and 13 bases lay in between. The CDR3 is CASSQAPLPGAKNIQYF. The CDR3 nucleotides read TGTGCCAGCAGCCAAGCGCCACTGCCGGGAGCCAAAAACATTCAGTACTTC.

This chain joins TRBV5-6 and TRBJ2-5; 10 bases agree with TRBD1. V gave up 0 bases and J gave up 0 bases; unmatched junction bases: 5. Germline V gene data show CDR1 as SGHDT and CDR2 as YYEEEE. The CDR3 is made up of 17 amino acids. As DNA, the CDR3 is TGTGCCAGCAGCTTGGGGACAGGGGGAGGCTACCAAGAGACCCAGTACTTC. Translation: CASSLGTGGGYQETQYF.

The genes are TRBV5-1 and TRBJ1-2; 8 bases are a match to TRBD1. Trimming cost V 4 bases and J 5 bases; bases outside gene matches: 10. CDR1 is SGHRS, CDR2 YFSETQ, per germline. This CDR3 has 15 amino acids. CDR3: CASSPSGTGLYGYTF. The DNA of the CDR3 is TGCGCCAGCAGCCCTTCCGGGACAGGACTTTATGGCTACACCTTC.

The rearrangement uses TRBV30 and TRBJ2-1; 11 nucleotides match TRBD2. CDR3 length: 18 residues. CDR1 and CDR2 from the germline V gene are GTSNPN and SVGIG (reference sequence). Trimming cost V 4 bases and J 1 base; bases outside gene matches: 12. As DNA, the CDR3 is TGTGCCTGGAAAATAAGAACTAGCGGGAGTAGTTCCTACAATGAGCAGTTCTTC. Its translation is CAWKIRTSGSSSYNEQFF. Supplemented by reference TRBV30 and TRBJ2-1, the full variable domain reads SQTIHQWPATLVQPVGSPLSLECTVEGTSNPNLYWYRQAAGRGLQLLFYSVGIGQISSEVPQNLSASRPQDRQFILSSKKLLLSDSGFYLCAWKIRTSGSSSYNEQFFGPGTRLTVL.

This clone was recorded many times. This chain connects TRBV9 to TRBJ1-5; tentatively, D is TRBD1 (6 bases). The V end was cut by 4 bases, the J end by 0 bases, with 11 bases between. CDR3 length equals 15 residues. Germline CDR1 SGDLS, CDR2 YYNGEE. The CDR3: CASSPQGGSNQPQHF. In DNA form, the CDR3 reads TGTGCCAGCAGCCCACAGGGTGGTAGCAATCAGCCCCAGCATTTT.

The chain links TRBV11-3 to TRBJ2-3; 10 bases line up with TRBD2. The CDR3 consists of 16 residues. The germline V gene encodes CDR1 SGHNT and CDR2 YENEEA. V gave up 0 bases and J gave up 7 bases; unmatched junction bases: 7. The CDR3 sequence is CASSLDTVAGGNTQYF. The CDR3 nucleotides are TGTGCCAGCAGCTTAGATACGGTAGCGGGAGGTAATACGCAGTATTTT. The variable domain in full, with the rest retrieved from reference TRBV11-3 and TRBJ2-3, is EAGVVQSPRYKIIEKKQPVAFWCNPISGHNTLYWYLQNLGQGPELLIRYENEEAVDDSQLPKDRFSAERLKGVDSTLKIQPAELGDSAVYLCASSLDTVAGGNTQYFGPGTRLTVL.

This clone has only a few counts. DNA for the CDR3: TGTGCCAGCAGCGTAGACTACAGGGTTTCCACTGAAGCTTTCTTT. It codes for CASSVDYRVSTEAFF. V is TRBV9 and J is TRBJ1-1; tentative D call: TRBD1 (6 bases). The CDR3 is 15 amino acids. Germline lookup yields CDR1 SGDLS and CDR2 YYNGEE. V lost 0 bases and J 4 bases, leaving 13 bases between the germline ends.

This clone was detected only a few times. V usage is TRBV5-1 and J usage is TRBJ1-4, with D maybe TRBD1 (6 bases). Germline CDR1 and CDR2: SGHRS and YFSETQ. V was cut by 4 bases and J by 3 bases, with 16 bases left in between. The CDR3 covers 16 residues. In DNA form, the CDR3 reads TGCGCCAGCAGCGAATCTCAGGGGATCGCTAATGAAAAACTGTTTTTT. This codes for CASSESQGIANEKLFF.

The chain uses TRBV18 and TRBJ1-2, with TRBD1 identical over 8 bases. This CDR3 contains 14 residues. The germline CDR1 and CDR2 sequences are KGHSH and LQKENI. Trimming took 5 bases from V and 3 from J; bases not matched to a gene: 5. CDR3 sequence: CASSAQGADYGYTF. CDR3 coding DNA: TGTGCCAGCTCAGCGCAGGGGGCGGACTATGGCTACACCTTC.

The gene calls are TRBV5-1 and TRBJ2-1; 11 positions agree with TRBD2. This CDR3 has 14 amino acids. V shed 2 bases and J 9 bases; nucleotides not matched to a gene: 4. The V gene's germline CDR1 is SGHRS and CDR2 YFSETQ. As DNA, the CDR3 is TGCGCCAGCAGCTTCGGGCTAGCGGGAGGTGAGCAGTTCTTC. This codes for CASSFGLAGGEQFF. Full variable domain (missing parts from reference TRBV5-1 and TRBJ2-1): KAGVTQTPRYLIKTRGQQVTLSCSPISGHRSVSWYQQTPGQGLQFLFEYFSETQRNKGNFPGRFSGRQFSNSRSEMNVSTLELGDSALYLCASSFGLAGGEQFFGPGTRLTVL.

The chain combines TRBV28 with TRBJ2-7, with D possibly matching TRBD2 (6 bases). With 3 bases removed from V and 1 base from J, the gap between germline ends came to 13 bases. This CDR3 has 15 amino acids. Germline values: CDR1 MDHEN, CDR2 SYDVKM. The CDR3 sequence is CASSFEGGISYEQYF. CDR3 DNA sequence: TGTGCCAGCAGTTTTGAGGGCGGGATATCCTACGAGCAGTACTTC.

The sample holds a few counts of this clone. The rearrangement uses TRBV6-4 and TRBJ2-1, with D hard to call. The V gene's germline CDR1 is MRHNA and CDR2 SNTAGT. The CDR3 consists of 13 residues. V lost 0 bases to trimming and J lost 8 bases, with 8 bases between them. The CDR3 DNA reads as TGTGCCAGCAGTGACTCTAGCTGGGATGAGCAGTTCTTC. This gives the protein CASSDSSWDEQFF.

The chain is built from TRBV29-1 and TRBJ2-1, with 8 bases lining up with TRBD2. V gave up 8 bases and J gave up 4 bases; unmatched junction bases: 4. This CDR3 region has 12 residues. Germline CDR1 and CDR2: SQVTM and ANQGSEA. The CDR3 loop is CSSSGRYNEQFF. In DNA, the CDR3 is TGCAGCTCCAGCGGGAGATACAATGAGCAGTTCTTC.

The chain uses TRBV28 and TRBJ1-5; D uncertain. The ends were cut back, 7 bases at V and 0 bases at J, with 16 bases in the middle. Germline V lookup: CDR1 MDHEN, CDR2 SYDVKM. This CDR3 is 16 amino acids long. Written as DNA, the CDR3 is TGTGCCAGCACTGCCAGAACGGGGTATAGCAATCAGCCCCAGCATTTT. Translation: CASTARTGYSNQPQHF.

This clone was counted a few times. The rearrangement uses TRBV7-3 and TRBJ2-1; TRBD2 matches 7 bases. Germline CDR1 is SGHTA and CDR2 is FQGTGA. J was trimmed by 6 bases and V by 6 bases; bases with no gene match: 14. This CDR3 is 16 amino acids long. In DNA, the CDR3 is TGTGCCAGCAGGGCCCCAGGGCTAGCGGAGACCAATGAGCAGTTCTTC. This gives the protein CASRAPGLAETNEQFF.

This sequence joins TRBV5-1 and TRBJ2-7, with 7 positions matching TRBD2. Germline V gene sequence: CDR1 SGHRS, CDR2 YFSETQ. The V segment lost 0 bases and the J segment 1 base; nucleotides outside the gene matches: 4. The CDR3 sequence is 15 residues long. Here the CDR3 reads CASSLASGVSYEQYF. As DNA, the CDR3 is TGCGCCAGCAGCTTGGCTAGCGGAGTTTCCTACGAGCAGTACTTC.

J is TRBJ2-1 and V is TRBV6-2 or TRBV6-3; TRBD2 is a possible D gene (6 bases). The CDR3 runs to 17 residues. Trimming took off 4 bases at V and 12 bases at J, with 28 bases between the two ends. Germline values: CDR1 MNHEY, CDR2 SVGEGT. CDR3 sequence reads: CASSLRPRGSLTDGQFF. As DNA, the CDR3 is TGTGCCAGCAGTTTAAGGCCCCGGGGGAGCCTCACAGATGGGCAGTTCTTC.